Following are 28 T cell receptor beta chains from one sample sequenced in a study of regulatory T cells. Amplification used 52 TRBV primers and 13 TRBJ primers. Produced via immunoSEQ multiplex PCR; TCRdb's table is partial and in-frame only. Here the sample spans about 20,000 clones, 80% to 95% being singletons. The sequenced sample consisted of CD8+ T cells sorted from blood. Receptors originate from a child aged 2-15 years with CD3G deficiency.

The chain joins TRBV5-1 to TRBJ1-1; 10 nucleotides match TRBD1. CDR3 size: 14 residues. The V gene's germline CDR1 is SGHRS and CDR2 YFSETQ. With 4 bases clipped from V and 3 bases from J, the junction kept 3 bases outside the gene matches. In nucleotides, the CDR3 is TGCGCCAGCAGCACCGGACAGGGGGACACTGAAGCTTTCTTT. This gives the protein CASSTGQGDTEAFF.

The genes are TRBV18 and TRBJ1-2; D gene unclear. V shed 2 bases and J shed 0 bases, with 13 bases lying between them. The germline CDR1 and CDR2 sequences are KGHSH and LQKENI. The CDR3 is 16 amino acids. CDR3 amino acids: CASSPYGPGSNYGYTF. As DNA, the CDR3 is TGTGCCAGCTCACCATATGGCCCAGGATCTAACTATGGCTACACCTTC.

The rearrangement uses TRBV28 and TRBJ2-7; unclear D gene. The germline gives CDR1 MDHEN, CDR2 SYDVKM. V was pared by 3 bases and J by 7 bases, with 16 bases between. This CDR3 is 14 amino acids long. The CDR3 sequence is CASSFYPGGGEQYF. CDR3 bases: TGTGCCAGCAGTTTTTATCCGGGTGGTGGGGAGCAGTACTTC.

The chain employs TRBV18 and TRBJ1-2; D is unclear. V shed 2 bases and J shed 4 bases, with 8 bases lying between them. Germline-derived CDR1 and CDR2 are KGHSH and LQKENI. The CDR3 is 13 residues long. CDR3 DNA sequence: TGTGCCAGCTCACCAGGCGGAGGCTATGGCTACACCTTC. Encoded protein: CASSPGGGYGYTF. The full variable domain, rest sourced from reference TRBV18 and TRBJ1-2, is NAGVMQNPRHLVRRRGQEARLRCSPMKGHSHVYWYRQLPEEGLKFMVYLQKENIIDESGMPKERFSAEFPKEGPSILRIQQVVRGDSAAYFCASSPGGGYGYTFGSGTRLTVV.

V usage is TRBV5-5 and J usage is TRBJ2-3; D perhaps matches TRBD2 (6 bases). Germline lookup yields CDR1 SGHKS and CDR2 YYEKEE (reference sequence). The CDR3 extends over 17 amino acids. The V end lost 4 bases, the J end lost 1 base, and 19 bases lay between the germline ends. CDR3 DNA sequence: TGTGCCAGCAGCCCATTTTGGAGGGCCCGGGGCACAGATACGCAGTATTTT. It yields the protein CASSPFWRARGTDTQYF.

About this clone: The junction shows a germline mismatch at one end, possibly a read error. The gene calls are TRBV19 and TRBJ2-1, with D maybe TRBD1 (6 bases). The CDR3 has 13 residues. CDR1 is LNHDA, CDR2 SQIVND, per germline (reference sequence). CDR3 amino acids: CAGSGQLMDEQFF. The CDR3 region has the DNA TGTGCCGGTAGTGGACAGCTTATGGATGAGCAGTTCTTC. Full variable domain (remainder filled in from reference TRBV19 and TRBJ2-1): DGGITQSPKYLFRKEGQNVTLSCEQNLNHDAMYWYRQDPGQGLRLIYYSQIVNDFQKGDIAEGYSVSREKKESFPLTVTSAQKNPTAFYLCAGSGQLMDEQFFGPGTRLTVL.

V usage is TRBV6-1 and J usage is TRBJ2-5, with no clear D. The J call may be incorrect, as the DNA end agrees better with TRBJ2-7. The CDR3 has 15 amino acids. Germline-derived CDR1 and CDR2 are MNHNS and SASEGT. The CDR3: CASSGDLLSSYEQYF. Written as DNA, the CDR3 is TGTGCCAGCAGTGGTGACTTACTCAGCTCCTACGAGCAGTACTTC.

V is TRBV11-2 and J is TRBJ2-1, with TRBD2 matching over 8 bases. The V segment lost 3 bases and the J segment 2 bases; nucleotides outside the gene matches: 3. Germline V CDR1 and CDR2: SGHAT, FQNNGV. CDR3 length: 15 residues. CDR3 sequence: CASSFTSGAYNEQFF. CDR3 coding DNA: TGTGCCAGCAGCTTTACTAGCGGAGCCTACAATGAGCAGTTCTTC.

CDR3 protein: CASSMAGQGKETQYF. Written as DNA, the CDR3 is TGTGCCAGTAGCATGGCCGGGCAGGGCAAAGAGACCCAGTACTTC. The rearrangement uses TRBV19 and TRBJ2-5, with a tentative D call TRBD1 (5 bases). Trimming took off 6 bases at V and 3 bases at J, with 17 bases between the two ends. Germline V gives CDR1 LNHDA, CDR2 SQIVND (reference sequence). The CDR3 covers 15 residues. The full variable domain, in which reference TRBV19 and TRBJ2-5 provide the parts outside the CDR3, is DGGITQSPKYLFRKEGQNVTLSCEQNLNHDAMYWYRQDPGQGLRLIYYSQIVNDFQKGDIAEGYSVSREKKESFPLTVTSAQKNPTAFYLCASSMAGQGKETQYFGPGTRLLVL.

The V call is TRBV7-6, the J call TRBJ2-5; 10 bases map to TRBD1. CDR3 length equals 18 residues. CDR1 is SGHVS and CDR2 is FNYEAQ in the germline V gene. The V and J ends lost 3 bases and 0 bases, in that order; junction bases with no gene match: 10. CDR3 sequence reads: CASSLHFRTGGYQETQYF. As DNA, the CDR3 is TGTGCCAGCAGCTTGCACTTCAGGACAGGGGGGTACCAAGAGACCCAGTACTTC. The full variable domain, completed using reference TRBV7-6 and TRBJ2-5, is GAGVSQSPRYKVTKRGQDVALRCDPISGHVSLYWYRQALGQGPEFLTYFNYEAQQDKSGLPNDRFSAERPEGSISTLTIQRTEQRDSAMYRCASSLHFRTGGYQETQYFGPGTRLLVL.

The chain joins TRBV28 to TRBJ1-1; TRBD1 might be the D (6 bases). V shed 6 bases and J shed 6 bases, with 17 bases lying between them. The V gene's germline CDR1 is MDHEN and CDR2 SYDVKM. This CDR3 comprises 14 residues. CDR3 loop: CASSPRGGYPEAFF. Written as DNA, the CDR3 is TGTGCCAGCAGCCCGAGAGGGGGGTACCCTGAAGCTTTCTTT.

The V gene is TRBV6-1, the J gene TRBJ2-7, with 7 bases matching TRBD1. The germline V gene has CDR1 MNHNS and CDR2 SASEGT. The ends lost 7 bases at V and 7 bases at J; junction bases unmatched: 4. The length of the CDR3 is 11 residues. This CDR3 reads CASIGGLEQYF. CDR3 bases: TGTGCCAGCATAGGGGGCCTGGAGCAGTACTTC.

This chain connects TRBV5-1 to TRBJ2-2; 7 bases are a match to TRBD1. The germline gives CDR1 SGHRS, CDR2 YFSETQ. V gave up 4 bases and J gave up 0 bases; unmatched junction bases: 9. This CDR3 comprises 17 residues. The CDR3 nucleotides read TGCGCCAGCAGCCAAGACCACAGGGGCGCGAACACCGGGGAGCTGTTTTTT. This codes for CASSQDHRGANTGELFF. Variable domain in full (rest from reference TRBV5-1 and TRBJ2-2): KAGVTQTPRYLIKTRGQQVTLSCSPISGHRSVSWYQQTPGQGLQFLFEYFSETQRNKGNFPGRFSGRQFSNSRSEMNVSTLELGDSALYLCASSQDHRGANTGELFFGEGSRLTVL.

This chain uses TRBV28 with TRBJ2-1, with TRBD1 matching 12 bases. With V trimmed by 6 bases and J by 5 bases, 8 bases remained unmatched. The CDR3 loop spans 16 amino acids. Germline V gene sequence: CDR1 MDHEN, CDR2 SYDVKM. CDR3 nucleotide sequence: TGTGCCAGCAGCCAACGGGACAGGGGGCTGAACAATGAGCAGTTCTTC. The encoded protein is CASSQRDRGLNNEQFF.

The chain uses TRBV6-1 and TRBJ2-7, with D unclear. The CDR3 runs to 12 residues. In germline, CDR1 is MNHNS, CDR2 SASEGT. The V end lost 8 bases, the J end lost 5 bases, and 13 bases lay between the germline ends. The CDR3 region is CASCEAGNEQYF. As DNA, the CDR3 is TGTGCCAGCTGCGAGGCCGGAAACGAGCAGTACTTC.

Note on this clone: The junction departs from the called germline gene at one end, perhaps through a read error. This chain uses TRBV7-7 with TRBJ2-1, with TRBD2 matching 7 bases. CDR1 is SSHAT, CDR2 FNYEAQ, per germline (reference sequence). The CDR3 consists of 17 residues. DNA of the CDR3: TGTGCTAGCAGCCCAGACACAAGACTAGCCCCCTACAATGAGCAGTTCTTC. Translating gives CASSPDTRLAPYNEQFF.

This chain uses TRBV28 with TRBJ2-7; possibly TRBD1 or TRBD2 for D (6 bases each). CDR1 and CDR2 from the germline V gene are MDHEN and SYDVKM. V gave up 5 bases and J gave up 5 bases, with 16 bases separating them. The CDR3 extends over 14 amino acids. The CDR3 here is CASSPLSGGHEQYF. CDR3 bases: TGTGCCAGCAGTCCACTATCCGGGGGCCACGAGCAGTACTTC.

The J gene is TRBJ2-7, the V gene TRBV28; possibly TRBD1 or TRBD2 for D (5 bases each). The ends were cut back, 3 bases at V and 4 bases at J, with 13 bases in the middle. The germline gives CDR1 MDHEN, CDR2 SYDVKM. This CDR3 is 14 amino acids long. The CDR3 sequence is CASSLRGPRYEQYF. CDR3 nucleotides: TGTGCCAGCAGTTTGAGGGGACCCAGGTACGAGCAGTACTTC.

This chain connects TRBV28 to TRBJ2-7; 10 positions match TRBD1. V shed 5 bases, J shed 2 bases, and the junction held 9 bases outside the gene matches. Germline-derived CDR1 and CDR2 are MDHEN and SYDVKM. The CDR3 sequence is 16 residues long. CDR3 in DNA: TGTGCCAGCAGTCTGCCAAGGACAGGGGGAACCTACGAGCAGTACTTC. The encoded protein is CASSLPRTGGTYEQYF.

There are a few counts of this clone. The chain uses TRBV5-1 and TRBJ1-1; D is uncertain. From germline, CDR1 is SGHRS and CDR2 YFSETQ. This CDR3 region has 16 residues. Trimming pared 0 bases from V and 2 bases from J, leaving 14 bases between. The CDR3 DNA reads TGCGCCAGCAGCTTGGGGCCCCCGGGGAGAAACACTGAAGCTTTCTTT. Translation: CASSLGPPGRNTEAFF.

The chain uses TRBV6-1 and TRBJ1-2, with D tentatively TRBD1 (5 bases). The CDR3 loop spans 13 amino acids. CDR1 and CDR2 (germline): MNHNS, SASEGT. The ends were cut back, 4 bases at V and 8 bases at J, with 14 bases in the middle. The CDR3 region has the DNA TGTGCCAGCAGTGCTCGGGGTCGGGACGGCTACACCTTC. This sequence encodes CASSARGRDGYTF.

The chain recombines TRBV28 with TRBJ2-3; D not certain. Germline V lookup: CDR1 MDHEN, CDR2 SYDVKM. V lost 6 bases, J lost 6 bases, and 16 bases lay in between. The CDR3 is made up of 14 amino acids. The CDR3 nucleotides read TGTGCCAGCAGCCTCGACCGACTCGGCGATACGCAGTATTTT. Its translation is CASSLDRLGDTQYF.

This clone was counted a single time. This chain connects TRBV6-1 to TRBJ2-7; weak D call: TRBD1 (6 bases). Per the germline V gene, CDR1 is MNHNS and CDR2 is SASEGT. V lost 6 bases and J lost 5, with 17 bases in between. This CDR3 comprises 14 residues. The CDR3 nucleotides are TGTGCCAGCAGGCGTCCGGGACATACCAACGAGCAGTACTTC. Protein sequence: CASRRPGHTNEQYF.

This clone was counted once. In the same sample, other DNA sequences code for this CDR3. The genes are TRBV28 and TRBJ2-7; D not resolved. V dropped 2 bases and J dropped 3 bases, with 5 bases sitting between them. The germline gives CDR1 MDHEN, CDR2 SYDVKM. This CDR3 spans 12 amino acids. The CDR3 sequence is CASSLRGYEQYF. DNA of the CDR3: TGTGCCAGCAGTTTAAGAGGCTACGAGCAGTACTTC.

The chain employs TRBV6-1 and TRBJ1-1; no reliable D call. V lost 0 bases and J 4 bases, leaving 18 bases between the germline ends. The germline gives CDR1 MNHNS, CDR2 SASEGT. There are 17 residues in the CDR3. For the CDR3, the DNA is TGTGCCAGCAGTGAAGCGGAGGTGGTAGGGCTGGGCACTGAAGCTTTCTTT. This sequence encodes CASSEAEVVGLGTEAFF.

The V and J genes are TRBV27 and TRBJ2-2, with TRBD1 as a possible D gene (5 bases). Germline V gene sequence: CDR1 MNHEY, CDR2 SMNVEV (reference sequence). The CDR3 runs to 19 residues. V was shortened by 1 base and J by 7 bases, with 25 bases between the two germline ends. CDR3 residues: CASSLYPRQGSFIVGELFF. The DNA of the CDR3 is TGTGCCAGCAGTTTATACCCCCGGCAGGGCAGCTTTATTGTCGGGGAGCTGTTTTTT.

The chain uses TRBV7-8 and TRBJ1-6; D gene ambiguous. The CDR3 is made up of 14 amino acids. V was shortened by 2 bases and J by 7 bases, with 9 bases between the two germline ends. The germline CDR1 and CDR2 sequences are SGHVS and FQNEAQ. CDR3 protein: CASSLNGPNSPLHF. The DNA of the CDR3 is TGTGCCAGCAGCTTAAACGGACCCAATTCACCCCTCCACTTT.

The V and J genes are TRBV11-2 and TRBJ1-1, with 7 positions matching TRBD1. The CDR3 contains 13 residues. With 5 bases clipped from V and 6 bases from J, the junction kept 6 bases outside the gene matches. Germline CDR1 and CDR2: SGHAT and FQNNGV. For the CDR3, the DNA is TGTGCCAGCAGCGATTACAGGGGCCCTGAAGCTTTCTTT. This gives the protein CASSDYRGPEAFF.